This record looks at one T cell receptor (beta chain) sequence and its context. Its target is not known. The sample is drawn from a study of cytomegalovirus exposure and HLA in healthy donors. Overall study: About 79 million unique TCRs from HLA-typed donors were held in an early data release. General study findings and limits: A later look showed TCR association rates differing by HLA locus, highest for DRB1 and lowest for HLA-C.

This PCR relied on a set of 60 Vbeta primers and 13 Jbeta primers. Profiled with immunoSEQ multiplex PCR; TCRdb holds only in-frame clones, not every one. The table shows about 100,000 clones, with 84% occurring only once. This CDR3 has 13 amino acids. Germline CDR1 is LNHDA and CDR2 is SQIVND (reference sequence). The V gene end was trimmed by 4 bases and the J gene end by 7 bases; junction bases not matched to a gene: 3. Sequencing used PBMCs. The V gene is TRBV19, the J gene TRBJ1-2; 10 bases align to TRBD1. This sequence originates from a young woman in good health and CMV-seronegative. The CDR3 sequence: CASSTTGGGGYTF. CDR3 nucleotides: TGTGCCAGTAGTACGACAGGGGGCGGTGGCTACACCTTC.